Sequencing of this TCR beta chain was carried out in a study of blood T cell repertoires in COVID-19 (dated by TCRdb to 2018 to 2021). For context, the study as a whole: The collaborator samples originated in the United States, Italy and Spain and spanned the acute and convalescent phases of COVID-19. The material from the prospective study consisted of cDNA or gDNA derived from T cells, B-cell-depleted T cells, or PBMCs. Subjects who had been exposed to COVID-19, were actively infected with it, or had recovered from it provided the deeply sampled blood TCRbeta repertoires that made up the dataset. The repertoires were released in a freely available public database intended as a resource for research on the immune response to SARS-CoV-2. Samples came from the ongoing ImmuneRACE study (first 160 participants) plus 1,254 subjects from 6 global collaborators. The sample metadata nearly always contained a de-identified subject ID, COVID-19 status, age in years and sex. HLA class I and class II types, where available, came from metadata supplied by the sample provider rather than from assay-based typing. What the work shows at the level of the full study, not this receptor alone: The quantity of clinical and demographic metadata differed by source and by participant and was supplied without curation.

This clone occurred once. The antigen it binds to is not known. No base qualities exist here, and no much larger clone lies one base off it. Trimming removed 6 bases from V and 6 bases from J; the gene matches leave 2 bases unexplained. The CDR3 goes from the cysteine to the phenylalanine over 11 residues. CDR3 DNA only is kept here, 33 bases in frame from base 1. From a lookup of the germline V gene (reference sequence), CDR1 and CDR2 are DFQATT and SNEGSKA. TCRbeta CDR3 regions were amplified from genomic DNA using the immunoSEQ Assay, a bias-controlled multiplex PCR. The authors' analysis ran thus. The number of nucleated cells in each sample was estimated from the amplification of reference gene primers within the assay. To quantify the absolute abundance of each unique TCRbeta CDR3 rearrangement, sequence reads were collapsed and filtered. For each sample, productive Simpson clonality was calculated as the square root of Simpson's diversity index over productive rearrangements. The clones in this table, taken by TCRdb from immuneACCESS, are in-frame only. Not every clone is retained; where verified, under half of the shortfall comes from an unresolved V gene, and the cause of the rest is unknown. That table is the source of V, J and clone size, and D and trimming were worked out from the DNA. The table for this sample lists 240,000 or so clones; over 70% of them were counted only once. The ten largest clones represent 3% to 3.5% of the sample.

Whole blood was collected in K2EDTA tubes by collaborating institutions according to the institutions' own protocols. For TCRbeta analysis, collaborators shipped samples as frozen whole blood, isolated PBMCs, or DNA extracted from either of those sample types. The V and J segments used are TRBV20-1 and TRBJ1-2; 9 central bases correspond to TRBD1. Source material: peripheral blood. This TCR was sampled from a woman older than 75 with acute or convalescent COVID-19. The CDR3 here reads CSAGTGHGYTF. The base sequence is TGCAGTGCCGGGACAGGGCATGGCTACACCTTC.